The T cell receptor (beta chain) under discussion was sequenced for a study of blood T cell repertoires in COVID-19. As for the study in general: Acute and convalescent COVID-19 specimens originated in the United States, Italy and Spain. PBMCs, B-cell-depleted T cells, or T cells were the source of the cDNA or gDNA that made up the material.

The CDR3 covers 15 residues. J gave up 5 bases and V 4 bases, and 8 bases lay outside the gene matches. Germline V gene sequence: CDR1 SGHRS, CDR2 YFSETQ. Some clones are missing from TCRdb's copy, which holds only in-frame ones; the method was immunoSEQ multiplex PCR. The sample holds about 45,000 clones, 83% seen once. The sample comprised peripheral blood. The chain joins TRBV5-1 to TRBJ1-2; 10 positions match TRBD1. The sequence was obtained from a man older than 75 in a cohort sampled during active COVID-19. CDR3 DNA sequence: TGCGCCAGCAGCCCTGGACAGGGGGATTGGTATGGCTACACCTTC. Encoded protein: CASSPGQGDWYGYTF.